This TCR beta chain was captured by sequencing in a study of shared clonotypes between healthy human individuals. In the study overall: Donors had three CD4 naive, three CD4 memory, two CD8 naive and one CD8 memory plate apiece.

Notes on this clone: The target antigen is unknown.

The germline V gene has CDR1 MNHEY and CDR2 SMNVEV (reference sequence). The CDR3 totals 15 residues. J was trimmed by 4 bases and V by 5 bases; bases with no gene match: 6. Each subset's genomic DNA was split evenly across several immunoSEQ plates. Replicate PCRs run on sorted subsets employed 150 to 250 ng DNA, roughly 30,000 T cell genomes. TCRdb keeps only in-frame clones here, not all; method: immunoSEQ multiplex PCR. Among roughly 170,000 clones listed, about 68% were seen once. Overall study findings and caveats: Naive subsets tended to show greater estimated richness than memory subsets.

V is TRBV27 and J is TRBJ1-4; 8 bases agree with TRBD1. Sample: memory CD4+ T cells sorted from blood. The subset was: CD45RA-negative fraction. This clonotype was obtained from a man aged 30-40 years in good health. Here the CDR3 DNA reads TGTGCCAGCAGTCCAGGGGGCTACAGTAATGAAAAACTGTTTTTT. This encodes CASSPGGYSNEKLFF.